This T cell receptor (beta chain) was recovered during a study of preoperative IRX-2 immunotherapy in early breast cancer. V gave up 4 bases and J gave up 4 bases; unmatched junction bases: 7. CDR3 size: 15 residues. In germline, CDR1 is LNHDA, CDR2 SQIVND (reference sequence). The treatment here: preoperative locoregional IRX-2 cytokine immunotherapy. This phase Ib study tested locoregional IRX-2 cytokine immunotherapy given before surgery. The data were produced by immunoSEQ multiplex PCR, yet TCRdb's version contains in-frame clones alone and is incomplete. Altogether about 3,300 clones are present, about three quarters being singletons, with the ten largest covering roughly 9%.

Sequencing used tumor tissue, obtained before IRX-2 immunotherapy. This chain uses TRBV19 with TRBJ2-7, with 10 bases matching TRBD1. The sequence was collected from a human donor with breast cancer. CDR3 coding DNA: TGTGCCAGTAGTACTTGGGACAGGGGCAAGTACGAGCAGTACTTC. It is translated as CASSTWDRGKYEQYF.